The TCR beta chain under discussion was sequenced for a study of radiotherapy plus CTLA-4 blockade in lung cancer. Study-level results: Radiotherapy with ipilimumab was followed by blood expansion of tumor-derived clones.

The CDR3 extends over 13 amino acids. CDR1 and CDR2 from the germline V gene are GTSNPN and SVGIG (reference sequence). Between the trimmed V and J ends, which lost 8 bases and 4 bases, there was a span of 18 bases. Receiving focal radiation plus CTLA-4 blockade with ipilimumab were patients who had chemo-refractory metastatic non-small-cell lung cancer. Sequencing used immunoSEQ multiplex PCR; TCRdb keeps in-frame clones, though not all of them. The sample carries approximately 37,000 clones, under 80% recorded once. About this clone: Its antigen is unknown.

Sequencing used peripheral blood, obtained from a patient treated with radiotherapy plus ipilimumab. This receptor was identified in a human donor with non-small cell lung cancer who had stable disease on radiotherapy plus ipilimumab. The genes are TRBV30 and TRBJ2-7; D is perhaps TRBD2 (5 bases). As DNA, the CDR3 is TGTGCCCGATCGAGGGATGGGAGTTACGAGCAGTACTTC. It encodes CARSRDGSYEQYF.